Listed here are 13 T cell receptor beta chains from one sample, sequenced in a study of cytomegalovirus exposure and HLA in healthy donors. A multiplex PCR was run with 60 Vbeta primers and 13 Jbeta primers. The assay was immunoSEQ multiplex PCR, and TCRdb's table has in-frame clones only and misses some. The table includes some 120,000 clones, roughly 83% detected once. Sequenced input: PBMCs. The receptors come from a man between 18 and 29 years old in good health and CMV-seronegative.

The chain couples TRBV15 to TRBJ2-6, with D possibly being TRBD2 (5 bases). This CDR3 has 16 residues. V lost 4 bases and J 2 bases, leaving 12 bases between the germline ends. In germline, CDR1 is LNHNV, CDR2 YYDKDF (reference sequence). CDR3 region: CATSMAEGTGANVLTF. DNA of the CDR3: TGTGCCACCAGCATGGCCGAGGGCACTGGGGCCAACGTCCTGACTTTC.

The chain is built from TRBV27 and TRBJ1-5; 10 nucleotides agree with TRBD1. The CDR3 has 16 amino acids. V lost 5 bases to trimming and J lost 5 bases; unmatched junction nucleotides: 9. Germline assignment: CDR1 MNHEY and CDR2 SMNVEV (reference sequence). For the CDR3, the DNA is TGTGCCAGCAGTCCCCTAGACAGGGGGCTAGATCAGCCCCAGCATTTT. This sequence encodes CASSPLDRGLDQPQHF.

The J gene is TRBJ2-1, the V gene TRBV5-1, with TRBD2 identical over 8 bases. The CDR3 has 14 amino acids. Germline CDR1 SGHRS, CDR2 YFSETQ. V was pared by 0 bases and J by 14 bases, with 10 bases of the junction left unmatched. The CDR3 DNA sequence: TGCGCCAGCAGCTTGGCCGGGGAGCGGGAGAATGAGTTCTTC. Its protein is CASSLAGERENEFF.

This clone showed up just a few times. This rearrangement joins TRBV7-2 to TRBJ2-1; perhaps TRBD1 as D (5 bases). Germline V lookup: CDR1 SGHTA, CDR2 FQGNSA. The CDR3 totals 12 residues. V lost 9 bases, J lost 7 bases, and 13 bases lay in between. The CDR3 DNA reads as TGTGCCAGAGACAGCCTGGGGAATGAGCAGTTCTTC. This sequence encodes CARDSLGNEQFF.

The chain's CDR3 is CASSLQGALDTQYF. The CDR3 DNA reads TGTGCCAGCAGCTTACAGGGGGCGCTGGATACGCAGTATTTT. The chain recombines TRBV5-4 with TRBJ2-3, with TRBD1 identical over 9 bases. Germline values: CDR1 SGHNT, CDR2 YYREEE (reference sequence). The length of the CDR3 is 14 residues. V shed 2 bases, J shed 6 bases, and the junction held 4 bases outside the gene matches. Complete variable domain (other parts from reference TRBV5-4 and TRBJ2-3): ETGVTQSPTHLIKTRGQQVTLRCSSQSGHNTVSWYQQALGQGPQFIFQYYREEENGRGNFPPRFSGLQFPNYSSELNVNALELDDSALYLCASSLQGALDTQYFGPGTRLTVL.

This sequence joins TRBV6-1 and TRBJ1-2, with TRBD1 as a possible D gene (5 bases). There are 12 residues in the CDR3. Trimming removed 11 bases from V and 8 bases from J, with 18 bases in between. Germline lookup yields CDR1 MNHNS and CDR2 SASEGT. The CDR3 DNA follows: TGTGCCGGATACAGGTCTCCCCCAGGCTACACCTTC. Translated, it gives CAGYRSPPGYTF.

The chain combines TRBV9 with TRBJ1-3; the D gene is possibly TRBD1 (5 bases). V lost 0 bases, J lost 2 bases, and 15 bases lay in between. The germline CDR1 and CDR2 sequences are SGDLS and YYNGEE. The CDR3 covers 17 residues. The CDR3 DNA reads TGTGCCAGCAGCGTAGAAGGGGCACCCGTTCCTGGAAACACCATATATTTT. Translation: CASSVEGAPVPGNTIYF.

The chain recombines TRBV7-3 with TRBJ2-2; D uncertain. Germline lookup yields CDR1 SGHTA and CDR2 FQGTGA. V was trimmed by 1 base and J by 0 bases, leaving 6 bases between them. The CDR3 runs to 15 residues. CDR3 bases: TGTGCCAGCAGCTTAATCCACACGAACACCGGGGAGCTGTTTTTT. Translation: CASSLIHTNTGELFF.

The V gene is TRBV7-2, the J gene TRBJ2-5, with TRBD1 as a possible D gene (6 bases). The CDR3 is made up of 13 amino acids. V was clipped by 1 base and J by 3 bases, with 6 bases between them. Germline V CDR1 and CDR2: SGHTA, FQGNSA. The chain's CDR3 is CASSLDREETQYF. CDR3 DNA: TGTGCCAGCAGCTTAGACAGGGAAGAGACCCAGTACTTC.

V gene TRBV6-5 combines with J gene TRBJ2-2; D is possibly TRBD1 (5 bases). The CDR3 totals 16 residues. Germline CDR1 reads MNHEY; CDR2 reads SVGAGI. Trimming took off 0 bases at V and 3 bases at J, with 11 bases between the two ends. Here the CDR3 DNA reads TGTGCCAGCAGTTACTCAAGGCAGGGTGACACCGGGGAGCTGTTTTTT. It encodes CASSYSRQGDTGELFF.

This clone was recorded a few times. This rearrangement joins TRBV9 to TRBJ2-1; 9 bases line up with TRBD2. Germline V gene sequence: CDR1 SGDLS, CDR2 YYNGEE. The J segment lost 8 bases and the V segment lost 3 bases, leaving 9 bases of the junction unmatched. This CDR3 has 15 residues. CDR3 DNA sequence: TGTGCCAGCAGCGCCGGGACTAGCCCAGTATATGAGCAGTTCTTC. Translation: CASSAGTSPVYEQFF.

The chain recombines TRBV2 with TRBJ2-2; D is undetermined. This CDR3 spans 13 amino acids. Per the germline V gene, CDR1 is SNHLY and CDR2 is FYNNEI. Trimming pared 6 bases from V and 2 bases from J, leaving 7 bases between. CDR3 coding DNA: TGTGCCAGCAGCGTGTTAAACACCGGGGAGCTGTTTTTT. Translation: CASSVLNTGELFF.

J is TRBJ2-2 and V is TRBV6-6, with 8 bases aligning to TRBD1. Germline V CDR1 and CDR2: MNHNY, SVGAGI (reference sequence). J was trimmed by 3 bases and V by 2 bases; bases with no gene match: 2. This CDR3 spans 15 amino acids. In nucleotides, the CDR3 is TGTGCCAGCAGTTACCAGGGGGCGTACACCGGGGAGCTGTTTTTT. The encoded protein is CASSYQGAYTGELFF.